One sample yielded the 27 T cell receptor beta chains listed below, sequenced in a study of blood T cell repertoires in COVID-19 (dated by TCRdb to about 2020). Receptor amplification or capture employed the immunoSEQ multiplex PCR assay. The clones in this table, taken by TCRdb from immuneACCESS, are in-frame only. Not every clone is retained; where verified, under half of the shortfall comes from an unresolved V gene, and the cause of the rest is unknown. The sample table contains fewer than 300,000 clones; only one count was recorded for under 90% of them. The ten largest clones take up 8.5% to 9.5% of the sample. The sequenced sample consisted of peripheral blood. The receptors here all came from a woman aged 50 to 60 who had recovered from COVID-19.

The chain couples TRBV24-1 to TRBJ1-1; 10 bases line up with TRBD1. The CDR3 has 12 residues. V shed 6 bases, J shed 9 bases, and the junction held 3 bases outside the gene matches. Germline CDR1 KGHDR, CDR2 SFDVKD. In DNA, the CDR3 is TGTGCCACCAGTCGGGACAGGGGCCAAGCTTTCTTT. As protein: CATSRDRGQAFF.

This clone was observed once. V usage is TRBV7-3 and J usage is TRBJ2-1; TRBD2 matches 13 bases. Germline-derived CDR1 and CDR2 are SGHTA and FQGTGA. The V segment lost 4 bases and the J segment 7 bases; nucleotides outside the gene matches: 4. The length of the CDR3 is 15 residues. The CDR3 DNA follows: TGTGCCAGCAGCTCGGGACTAGCGGGATGGAATGAGCAGTTCTTC. Amino acids: CASSSGLAGWNEQFF. The full variable domain, in which reference TRBV7-3 and TRBJ2-1 provide the parts outside the CDR3, is GAGVSQTPSNKVTEKGKYVELRCDPISGHTALYWYRQSLGQGPEFLIYFQGTGAADDSGLPNDRFFAVRPEGSVSTLKIQRTERGDSAVYLCASSSGLAGWNEQFFGPGTRLTVL.

The rearrangement uses TRBV27 and TRBJ2-7; D gene ambiguous. V was clipped by 2 bases and J by 3 bases, with 8 bases between them. Germline V gene data show CDR1 as MNHEY and CDR2 as SMNVEV (reference sequence). CDR3 length equals 13 residues. CDR3: CASSLLYHYEQYF. The CDR3 DNA is TGTGCCAGCAGTTTACTCTACCACTACGAGCAGTACTTC.

The chain recombines TRBV7-9 with TRBJ2-7; 13 nucleotides match TRBD2. CDR1 and CDR2 (germline): SEHNR, FQNEAQ (reference sequence). This CDR3 region has 19 residues. V trimming: 2 bases; J trimming: 0 bases; junction bases outside the gene matches: 10. CDR3 DNA: TGTGCCAGCAGCTTACGGGCCGGGACTAGCGGGGCCAGCTCCTACGAGCAGTACTTC. This sequence encodes CASSLRAGTSGASSYEQYF.

This clone occurred once. The chain joins TRBV7-8 to TRBJ1-1, with TRBD1 matching over 7 bases. Germline V gene lookup returns CDR1 SGHVS and CDR2 FQNEAQ. CDR3 length: 14 residues. The V gene end was trimmed by 0 bases and the J gene end by 6 bases; junction bases not matched to a gene: 4. The CDR3, as DNA: TGTGCCAGCAGCTTAGCGACAGGGTCGGCTGAAGCTTTCTTT. This gives the protein CASSLATGSAEAFF. The full variable domain, with the rest looked up from reference TRBV7-8 and TRBJ1-1, is GAGVSQSPRYKVAKRGQDVALRCDPISGHVSLFWYQQALGQGPEFLTYFQNEAQLDKSGLPSDRFFAERPEGSVSTLKIQRTQQEDSAVYLCASSLATGSAEAFFGQGTRLTVV.

The chain uses TRBV28 and TRBJ1-2, with 10 bases identical to TRBD1. CDR3 length: 18 residues. Germline V gene lookup returns CDR1 MDHEN and CDR2 SYDVKM. J gave up 0 bases and V 3 bases, and 10 bases lay outside the gene matches. The CDR3 DNA sequence: TGTGCCAGCAGTTTTCCCCCGGGACAGGGGCCTACTAACTATGGCTACACCTTC. Its protein product is CASSFPPGQGPTNYGYTF.

This sequence joins TRBV7-2 and TRBJ1-1; D gene unclear. There are 17 residues in the CDR3. The V end lost 3 bases, the J end lost 0 bases, and 17 bases lay between the germline ends. Germline V lookup: CDR1 SGHTA, CDR2 FQGNSA. CDR3 coding DNA: TGTGCCAGCAGCTTTCGGGGAGGACTCTTATTGAACACTGAAGCTTTCTTT. This gives the protein CASSFRGGLLLNTEAFF. The whole variable domain, filled in from reference TRBV7-2 and TRBJ1-1, reads GAGVSQSPSNKVTEKGKDVELRCDPISGHTALYWYRQSLGQGLEFLIYFQGNSAPDKSGLPSDRFSAERTGGSVSTLTIQRTQQEDSAVYLCASSFRGGLLLNTEAFFGQGTRLTVV.

The chain couples TRBV3-1 (or the pseudogene TRBV3-2) to TRBJ2-3, with D uncertain. CDR3 size: 11 residues. Germline CDR1 reads LGHDT; CDR2 reads YNNKEL (reference sequence). Between the trimmed V and J ends, which lost 1 base and 8 bases, there was a span of 4 bases. The CDR3 spells CASSQAGTQYF. The CDR3, as DNA: TGTGCCAGCAGCCAAGCGGGTACGCAGTATTTT.

The chain is built from TRBV5-1 and TRBJ2-5; TRBD2 aligns across 13 bases. The V and J ends lost 4 bases and 5 bases, in that order; junction bases with no gene match: 2. In germline, CDR1 is SGHRS, CDR2 YFSETQ. The CDR3 length is 14 residues. DNA of the CDR3: TGCGCCAGCAGCCCGGGACTAGCGGGGGAGACCCAGTACTTC. This translates into CASSPGLAGETQYF.

The CDR3 region is CSVEEQGGYEQYF. In DNA form, the CDR3 reads TGCAGCGTTGAAGAACAGGGGGGCTACGAGCAGTACTTC. The J gene is TRBJ2-7, the V gene TRBV29-1; the match to TRBD1 covers 8 bases. This CDR3 has 13 residues. With 0 bases clipped from V and 3 bases from J, the junction kept 1 base outside the gene matches. The germline gives CDR1 SQVTM, CDR2 ANQGSEA.

The chain is built from TRBV5-6 and TRBJ2-7; maybe TRBD2 (6 bases). Germline lookup yields CDR1 SGHDT and CDR2 YYEEEE. The V end lost 3 bases, the J end lost 5 bases, and 24 bases lay between the germline ends. This CDR3 region has 17 residues. This CDR3 is CASSSLRDPNAGHEQYF. CDR3 bases: TGTGCCAGCAGCTCGCTGCGGGACCCAAACGCAGGTCACGAGCAGTACTTC. Combining the CDR3 with reference TRBV5-6 and TRBJ2-7 gives the whole variable domain DAGVTQSPTHLIKTRGQQVTLRCSPKSGHDTVSWYQQALGQGPQFIFQYYEEEERQRGNFPDRFSGHQFPNYSSELNVNALLLGDSALYLCASSSLRDPNAGHEQYFGPGTRLTVT.

The chain uses TRBV14 and TRBJ1-5, with D perhaps TRBD1 (5 bases). The V gene's germline CDR1 is SGHDN and CDR2 FVKESK. V lost 7 bases, J lost 7 bases, and 11 bases lay in between. The CDR3 covers 12 residues. Here the CDR3 reads CASNYDRQPQHF. In nucleotides, the CDR3 is TGTGCCAGCAACTACGACAGACAGCCCCAGCATTTT. The whole variable domain, remainder taken from reference TRBV14 and TRBJ1-5, is EAGVTQFPSHSVIEKGQTVTLRCDPISGHDNLYWYRRVMGKEIKFLLHFVKESKQDESGMPNNRFLAERTGGTYSTLKVQPAELEDSGVYFCASNYDRQPQHFGDGTRLSIL.

V gene TRBV6-1 combines with J gene TRBJ2-3; TRBD2 aligns across 7 bases. Germline V lookup: CDR1 MNHNS, CDR2 SASEGT. This CDR3 comprises 14 residues. V lost 1 base, J lost 4 bases, and 2 bases stayed unmatched. CDR3 amino acids: CASSEGLASDTQYF. CDR3 nucleotides: TGTGCCAGCAGTGAAGGACTAGCTTCAGATACGCAGTATTTT.

The CDR3 bases are TGTGCCAGCAGCGCCAACCCCAGGGGGCTTTACTATGGCTACACCTTC. Its translation is CASSANPRGLYYGYTF. This chain joins TRBV9 and TRBJ1-2; 8 nucleotides align to TRBD1. Germline lookup yields CDR1 SGDLS and CDR2 YYNGEE. This CDR3 is 16 amino acids long. V gave up 3 bases and J gave up 3 bases; unmatched junction bases: 10.

In regard to this clone: One junction end disagrees with the germline gene, perhaps due to a read error. The genes are TRBV5-8 and TRBJ1-5, with D maybe TRBD1 (6 bases). This CDR3 spans 17 amino acids. Looked up from germline, CDR1 is SGHTS and CDR2 is YDEGEE. CDR3: CTSSLELTGLVSQPQHF. DNA for the CDR3: TGTACCAGCAGCTTGGAGCTAACAGGGCTAGTAAGTCAGCCCCAGCATTTT.

The chain joins TRBV5-1 to TRBJ2-7; possible D gene TRBD2, 6 bases. With 4 bases removed from V and 7 bases from J, the gap between germline ends came to 15 bases. Germline V gene lookup returns CDR1 SGHRS and CDR2 YFSETQ. The CDR3 is made up of 13 amino acids. CDR3 in amino acids: CASSLGTAAEQYF. The CDR3, as DNA: TGCGCCAGCAGCCTCGGGACTGCTGCTGAGCAGTACTTC. The whole variable domain, remainder taken from reference TRBV5-1 and TRBJ2-7, is KAGVTQTPRYLIKTRGQQVTLSCSPISGHRSVSWYQQTPGQGLQFLFEYFSETQRNKGNFPGRFSGRQFSNSRSEMNVSTLELGDSALYLCASSLGTAAEQYFGPGTRLTVT.

This clone has only a few counts. CDR3 in amino acids: CASSLNLAGETYNEQFF. The CDR3 DNA reads as TGTGCCAGCAGTTTAAACTTAGCGGGAGAAACCTACAATGAGCAGTTCTTC. This rearrangement joins TRBV28 to TRBJ2-1; TRBD2 agrees at 9 bases. Germline V gene lookup returns CDR1 MDHEN and CDR2 SYDVKM. V lost 2 bases and J lost 2; bases outside the gene matches: 7. The CDR3 length is 17 residues.

The J gene is TRBJ1-2, the V gene TRBV4-2; TRBD1 might be the D (5 bases). The CDR3 is 12 residues long. Germline lookup yields CDR1 LGHNA and CDR2 YNFKEQ. The ends were cut back, 7 bases at V and 5 bases at J, with 11 bases in the middle. The CDR3: CASKMGGYGYTF. DNA of the CDR3: TGTGCCAGCAAGATGGGGGGGTATGGCTACACCTTC.

The V and J genes are TRBV25-1 and TRBJ2-3, with 8 bases identical to TRBD2. V trimming: 2 bases; J trimming: 2 bases; junction bases outside the gene matches: 3. The CDR3 has 15 residues. In germline, CDR1 is MGHDK, CDR2 SYGVNS. CDR3 residues: CASSETSGYTDTQYF. CDR3 DNA sequence: TGTGCCAGCAGTGAAACTAGCGGATACACAGATACGCAGTATTTT.

The chain joins TRBV20-1 to TRBJ1-2, with D possibly being TRBD1 (6 bases). V was shortened by 3 bases and J by 6 bases, with 8 bases between the two germline ends. Germline values: CDR1 DFQATT, CDR2 SNEGSKA (reference sequence). This CDR3 region has 11 residues. CDR3 region: CSASRTDGYTF. As DNA, the CDR3 is TGCAGTGCTAGTCGGACAGATGGCTACACCTTC.

This clone was seen more than once but under ten times. This chain connects TRBV24-1 to TRBJ1-2; D is possibly TRBD1 (6 bases). This CDR3 is built from 13 residues. Germline V CDR1 and CDR2: KGHDR, SFDVKD. V was trimmed by 1 base and J by 7 bases, leaving 9 bases between them. CDR3 sequence reads: CATSDLSGVGYTF. The CDR3 DNA sequence: TGTGCCACCAGTGATTTATCAGGGGTTGGCTACACCTTC.

The chain employs TRBV7-9 and TRBJ2-7, with 9 nucleotides matching TRBD2. Per the germline V gene, CDR1 is SEHNR and CDR2 is FQNEAQ (reference sequence). Trimming at V came to 4 bases and at J to 2 bases, leaving 3 bases not matched to a gene. This CDR3 comprises 14 residues. In nucleotides, the CDR3 is TGTGCCAGCAGCTCTAGCGGGGCTCCCTACGAGCAGTACTTC. It encodes CASSSSGAPYEQYF. Full variable domain (rest looked up from reference TRBV7-9 and TRBJ2-7): DTGVSQNPRHKITKRGQNVTFRCDPISEHNRLYWYRQTLGQGPEFLTYFQNEAQLEKSRLLSDRFSAERPKGSFSTLEIQRTEQGDSAMYLCASSSSGAPYEQYFGPGTRLTVT.

The genes are TRBV9 and TRBJ2-1, with 10 bases aligning to TRBD2. J lost 0 bases, V lost 6 bases, and 3 bases had no gene match. Germline CDR1 is SGDLS and CDR2 is YYNGEE. The CDR3 is 15 amino acids. The CDR3 DNA is TGTGCCAGCACCCTAGCGGGGGCCTCCTACAATGAGCAGTTCTTC. Translated, it gives CASTLAGASYNEQFF.

Turning to this clone: The sample holds other DNA sequences that translate to the same CDR3. The chain links TRBV10-3 to TRBJ1-2; the D gene is possibly TRBD1 (6 bases). The CDR3 covers 15 residues. The germline V gene has CDR1 ENHRY and CDR2 SYGVKD. With 3 bases removed from V and 4 bases from J, the gap between germline ends came to 15 bases. The CDR3 protein is CAISDGSGDLYGYTF. The CDR3 region has the DNA TGTGCCATCAGTGACGGCTCAGGGGATCTCTATGGCTACACCTTC.

The chain employs TRBV5-1 and TRBJ2-7; tentatively, D is TRBD1 (6 bases). V was clipped by 4 bases and J by 2 bases, with 13 bases between them. Germline assignment: CDR1 SGHRS and CDR2 YFSETQ. The CDR3 length is 14 residues. CDR3 sequence (DNA): TGCGCCAGCAGCAACGGACAGACACCCTACGAGCAGTACTTC. Translating it yields CASSNGQTPYEQYF. The full variable domain, completed using reference TRBV5-1 and TRBJ2-7, is KAGVTQTPRYLIKTRGQQVTLSCSPISGHRSVSWYQQTPGQGLQFLFEYFSETQRNKGNFPGRFSGRQFSNSRSEMNVSTLELGDSALYLCASSNGQTPYEQYFGPGTRLTVT.

This clone was found a few times. The DNA for the CDR3 is TGTGCCACCAGTGATTTGGATAGAAAGTACTTC. Encoded protein: CATSDLDRKYF. The rearrangement joins TRBV24-1 to TRBJ2-7; D remains unclear. V lost 0 bases to trimming and J lost 11 bases, with 7 bases between them. Per germline, CDR1 KGHDR and CDR2 SFDVKD. CDR3 length: 11 residues.

CDR3 in DNA: TGTGCCAGCAGCAACCTGACTAGCGGGAGCTGCGAGCAGTACTTC. Translating it yields CASSNLTSGSCEQYF. The chain recombines TRBV21-1 with TRBJ2-7; TRBD2, the table's D call, was not compared with the DNA. TRBV21-1 has pseudogene status. This CDR3 is built from 15 residues.